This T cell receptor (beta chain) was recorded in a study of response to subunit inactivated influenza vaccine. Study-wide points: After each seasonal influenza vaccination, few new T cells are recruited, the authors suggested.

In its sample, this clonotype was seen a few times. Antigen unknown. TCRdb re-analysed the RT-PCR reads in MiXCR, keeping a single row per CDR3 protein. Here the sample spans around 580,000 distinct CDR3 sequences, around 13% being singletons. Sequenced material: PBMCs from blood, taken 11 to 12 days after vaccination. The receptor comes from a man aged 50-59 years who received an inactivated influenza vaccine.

The CDR3 is CASSPTTSYHEQYF. CDR3 DNA: TGTGCCAGCAGTCCCACAACCTCTTACCACGAGCAGTACTTC. The chain recombines TRBV28 with TRBJ2-7; D is ambiguous. Per germline, CDR1 MDHEN and CDR2 SYDVKM. Trimming removed 5 bases at V and 5 bases at J, with 16 bases between. The CDR3 loop spans 14 amino acids. Complete variable domain (other parts from reference TRBV28 and TRBJ2-7): DVKVTQSSRYLVKRTGEKVFLECVQDMDHENMFWYRQDPGLGLRLIYFSYDVKMKEKGDIPEGYSVSREKKERFSLILESASTNQTSMYLCASSPTTSYHEQYFGPGTRLTVT.